The 23 T cell receptor beta chains presented below share a single source sample, sequenced in a study of shared clonotypes between healthy human individuals. Generated by immunoSEQ multiplex PCR, the TCRdb table keeps only in-frame clones and is missing some. Altogether over 850,000 clones are present, around 78% being singletons, with the ten largest covering approximately 0.5%. Sequenced material: memory CD4+ T cells from PBMCs. Subset here: CD45RA-negative fraction. The receptors here all came from a man aged 18 to 35 in good health. Some clones in this sample may be carry-over from other donors' samples.

V is TRBV4-2 and J is TRBJ2-1; 7 bases map to TRBD2. Germline loops: CDR1 LGHNA, CDR2 YNFKEQ. The CDR3 length is 15 residues. Germline trimming cut 5 bases from V and 0 bases from J; bases unmatched to any gene: 4. The CDR3 nucleotides read TGTGCCAGCAGCTTAGCGGGTAGCTCCTACAATGAGCAGTTCTTC. Translation: CASSLAGSSYNEQFF.

The chain employs TRBV6-1 and TRBJ1-2; D may be TRBD1 (5 bases). Germline V lookup: CDR1 MNHNS, CDR2 SASEGT. V lost 4 bases to trimming and J lost 7 bases, with 13 bases between them. The length of the CDR3 is 13 residues. CDR3 residues: CASSGGGGRGYTF. The CDR3 nucleotides read TGTGCCAGCAGTGGGGGTGGGGGACGTGGCTACACCTTC.

This clone was detected only a few times. The rearrangement links TRBV19 to TRBJ2-7; D perhaps matches TRBD2 (5 bases). CDR1 is LNHDA, CDR2 SQIVND, per germline (reference sequence). There are 15 residues in the CDR3. The germline V and J ends were trimmed by 3 bases and 4 bases, with 16 bases remaining between them. This CDR3 is CASSIFRSGQYEQYF. In DNA, the CDR3 is TGTGCCAGTAGTATTTTTAGGAGCGGTCAATACGAGCAGTACTTC.

A word on this clone: This sample includes further DNA sequences coding for the same CDR3. The CDR3 spells CASSFGTGELFF. CDR3 sequence (DNA): TGTGCCAGCAGCTTTGGGACCGGGGAGCTGTTTTTT. The chain carries TRBV11-3 and TRBJ2-2, with D unclear. The CDR3 covers 12 residues. V was cut by 3 bases and J by 5 bases, with 4 bases left in between. Germline V gene data show CDR1 as SGHNT and CDR2 as YENEEA.

The chain employs TRBV10-3 and TRBJ2-3, with a weak D call TRBD1 (6 bases). V lost 3 bases and J lost 5, with 15 bases in between. The CDR3 totals 15 residues. Germline V lookup: CDR1 ENHRY, CDR2 SYGVKD. The DNA for the CDR3 is TGTGCCATCAGTGACAACAGGGTAGTACTAGATACGCAGTATTTT. Its protein product is CAISDNRVVLDTQYF.

CDR3 loop: CASRRDIQQFF. CDR3 DNA sequence: TGTGCCAGCAGGAGGGACATCCAGCAGTTCTTC. The rearrangement uses TRBV6-5 and TRBJ2-1; tentatively, D is TRBD1 (6 bases). Germline CDR1 and CDR2: MNHEY and SVGAGI. CDR3 length: 11 amino acids. Between the trimmed V and J ends, which lost 6 bases and 11 bases, there was a span of 11 bases.

This sequence joins TRBV5-1 and TRBJ2-2; 8 positions match TRBD1. The CDR3 contains 17 residues. Unmatched junction bases numbered 12, after V lost 2 bases and J lost 6 bases. Germline V gene data show CDR1 as SGHRS and CDR2 as YFSETQ. The CDR3 reads CASSLQGQGGFSGELFF. In nucleotides, the CDR3 is TGCGCCAGCAGCTTACAAGGACAGGGTGGTTTTTCCGGGGAGCTGTTTTTT.

The chain combines TRBV18 with TRBJ2-2, with D perhaps matching TRBD1 (6 bases). The V end lost 1 base, the J end lost 1 base, and 10 bases lay between the germline ends. The CDR3 is made up of 16 amino acids. CDR1 and CDR2 from the germline V gene are KGHSH and LQKENI. CDR3 in amino acids: CASSPLGTLNTGELFF. In DNA, the CDR3 is TGTGCCAGCTCACCACTCGGGACACTGAACACCGGGGAGCTGTTTTTT.

Points on this clone: The sample holds other DNA sequences that translate to the same CDR3. This sequence joins TRBV27 and TRBJ1-5; D unclear. V lost 3 bases and J 2 bases, leaving 8 bases between the germline ends. This CDR3 spans 14 amino acids. Germline V gene lookup returns CDR1 MNHEY and CDR2 SMNVEV (reference sequence). CDR3 in amino acids: CASSFSRGNQPQHF. Here the CDR3 DNA reads TGTGCCAGCAGTTTCTCTCGGGGCAATCAGCCCCAGCATTTT.

Regarding this clone: A far larger clone is only one base removed, so a read error is likely. At the DNA level, this CDR3 is encoded by other sequences in the same sample as well. The genes are TRBV7-2 and TRBJ1-1; TRBD1 agrees at 8 bases. CDR3 length: 14 residues. CDR1 SGHTA and CDR2 FQGNSA come from the germline V gene. J was trimmed by 7 bases and V by 6 bases; bases with no gene match: 10. CDR3: CASSTNRGVVEAFF. CDR3 coding DNA: TGTGCCAGCAGTACCAACAGGGGGGTGGTTGAAGCTTTCTTT.

V and J are TRBV28 and TRBJ2-1, with D possibly being TRBD2 (5 bases). The germline V and J ends were trimmed by 5 bases and 8 bases, with 10 bases remaining between them. The CDR3 is made up of 12 amino acids. Per the germline V gene, CDR1 is MDHEN and CDR2 is SYDVKM. The CDR3 coding sequence is TGTGCCAGCAGTATGACTACTGATGAGCAGTTCTTC. This codes for CASSMTTDEQFF.

The chain employs TRBV7-2 and TRBJ2-5, with 7 positions matching TRBD1. In germline, CDR1 is SGHTA, CDR2 FQGNSA. The CDR3 is made up of 15 amino acids. Trimming at V came to 4 bases and at J to 5 bases, leaving 10 bases not matched to a gene. CDR3 coding DNA: TGTGCCAGCAGCTCAAAGACAGGGCTTACGGAGACCCAGTACTTC. Its translation is CASSSKTGLTETQYF.

This clone was picked up one time. V gene TRBV18 combines with J gene TRBJ2-1, with 9 bases aligning to TRBD2. The germline gives CDR1 KGHSH, CDR2 LQKENI. V was clipped by 1 base and J by 9 bases; unmatched bases: 13. The CDR3 totals 17 residues. CDR3 amino acids: CASSPLVKGSGSGEQFF. Here the CDR3 DNA reads TGTGCCAGCTCACCACTTGTTAAGGGTAGCGGGAGTGGTGAGCAGTTCTTC.

This clone was counted a few times. The gene calls are TRBV5-6 and TRBJ2-2, with unresolved D. In germline, CDR1 is SGHDT, CDR2 YYEEEE. V lost 1 base to trimming and J lost 3 bases, with 7 bases between them. The CDR3 spans 14 residues. CDR3 amino acids: CASSLMGDTGELFF. CDR3 DNA sequence: TGTGCCAGCAGCTTGATGGGCGACACCGGGGAGCTGTTTTTT.

V is TRBV20-1 and J is TRBJ2-5; D is ambiguous. The CDR3 sequence is 11 residues long. The ends were cut back, 5 bases at V and 4 bases at J, with 8 bases in the middle. Germline CDR1 is DFQATT and CDR2 is SNEGSKA (reference sequence). The CDR3 here is CSAPKGETQYF. In DNA form, the CDR3 reads TGCAGTGCTCCGAAAGGAGAGACCCAGTACTTC.

This clone occurred once. The V gene is TRBV7-2, the J gene TRBJ1-2; 7 bases align to TRBD1. Losses at the gene ends were 10 bases for V and 6 bases for J; bases not matched to a gene: 14. This CDR3 is built from 14 residues. Per germline, CDR1 SGHTA and CDR2 FQGNSA. The DNA for the CDR3 is TGTGCCACCCTTGCCTCGGCAGGGGGGAATGGCTACACCTTC. The encoded protein is CATLASAGGNGYTF. Supplemented by reference TRBV7-2 and TRBJ1-2, the full variable domain reads GAGVSQSPSNKVTEKGKDVELRCDPISGHTALYWYRQSLGQGLEFLIYFQGNSAPDKSGLPSDRFSAERTGGSVSTLTIQRTQQEDSAVYLCATLASAGGNGYTFGSGTRLTVV.

This clone was detected ten times or more. The V call is TRBV28, the J call TRBJ2-3, with 7 bases lining up with TRBD1. V was pared by 6 bases and J by 5 bases, with 8 bases of the junction left unmatched. CDR1 and CDR2 from the germline V gene are MDHEN and SYDVKM. This CDR3 contains 14 residues. CDR3 DNA: TGTGCCAGCAGCGCACAGGGGCTTCAAGATACGCAGTATTTT. Translating gives CASSAQGLQDTQYF.

Details on this clone: This specimen includes other DNA sequences encoding the same CDR3. The V call is TRBV18, the J call TRBJ2-7; no reliable D call. The V gene's germline CDR1 is KGHSH and CDR2 LQKENI. CDR3 size: 12 residues. V gave up 6 bases and J gave up 4 bases, with 10 bases separating them. The CDR3 DNA follows: TGTGCCAGCTCTTCTGGCAGGTACGAGCAGTACTTC. Its protein is CASSSGRYEQYF.

V and J are TRBV7-9 and TRBJ1-2; possible D gene TRBD1, 6 bases. Germline CDR1 and CDR2: SEHNR and FQNEAQ (reference sequence). V lost 3 bases to trimming and J lost 1 base, with 9 bases between them. The CDR3 has 14 residues. The CDR3 protein is CASSLGHLNYGYTF. The CDR3 DNA follows: TGTGCCAGCAGCTTGGGACACCTTAACTATGGCTACACCTTC. Together with reference TRBV7-9 and TRBJ1-2, the CDR3 gives the full variable domain: DTGVSQNPRHKITKRGQNVTFRCDPISEHNRLYWYRQTLGQGPEFLTYFQNEAQLEKSRLLSDRFSAERPKGSFSTLEIQRTEQGDSAMYLCASSLGHLNYGYTFGSGTRLTVV.

This sequence joins TRBV18 and TRBJ2-3, with TRBD2 matching 12 bases. CDR1 and CDR2 (germline): KGHSH, LQKENI. This CDR3 has 17 residues. V was clipped by 2 bases and J by 2 bases; unmatched bases: 5. The DNA for the CDR3 is TGTGCCAGCTCACCATTCAGACTAGCGGGAGACACAGATACGCAGTATTTT. Translating it yields CASSPFRLAGDTDTQYF.

The V and J genes are TRBV7-2 and TRBJ1-1; a possible D gene is TRBD1 (6 bases). In germline, CDR1 is SGHTA, CDR2 FQGNSA. Trimming took off 3 bases at V and 4 bases at J, with 15 bases between the two ends. The CDR3 spans 15 residues. CDR3 region: CASSFTTGGPTEAFF. CDR3 nucleotides: TGTGCCAGCAGCTTTACCACGGGGGGGCCCACTGAAGCTTTCTTT.

V and J are TRBV4-2 and TRBJ1-1, with D uncertain. Germline values: CDR1 LGHNA, CDR2 YNFKEQ. The V end lost 1 base, the J end lost 0 bases, and 9 bases lay between the germline ends. The CDR3 has 15 amino acids. CDR3 region: CASSQGTFMNTEAFF. The CDR3, as DNA: TGTGCCAGCAGCCAAGGTACGTTCATGAACACTGAAGCTTTCTTT.

The V gene is TRBV6-6, the J gene TRBJ1-5; D might be TRBD1 (5 bases). The V gene lost 7 bases and the J gene lost 3 bases, with 16 bases spanning the gap. The germline gives CDR1 MNHNY, CDR2 SVGAGI (reference sequence). There are 15 residues in the CDR3. The CDR3 reads CASTNLGTSNQPQHF. The CDR3 DNA reads TGTGCCAGCACCAACCTGGGGACCTCCAATCAGCCCCAGCATTTT.